One and the same sample provided the 18 T cell receptor beta chains below, sequenced in a study of beta chain features in type 1 diabetes. The authors reverse transcribed all of the isolated RNA, so sequencing captured expressed TCRB transcripts. The protocol was immunoSEQ multiplex PCR, while the TCRdb copy is restricted to in-frame clones and leaves out a portion. The table lists hundreds of thousands of clones, around 15% of them singletons. These receptors' antigens are unknown. Study results and limitations: Moderate but significant shortening of TCRB CDR3s was recorded in all four CD4+ subsets from Type 1 diabetes patients.

Sequencing was performed on naive CD4+ T cells from blood. The receptors derive from a man younger than 35 with type 1 diabetes.

This clone has more than one count but fewer than ten. The chain links TRBV2 to TRBJ1-2; a possible D gene is TRBD1 (5 bases). In germline, CDR1 is SNHLY, CDR2 FYNNEI. This CDR3 is built from 12 residues. The V end was cut by 9 bases, the J end by 7 bases, with 15 bases between. CDR3 residues: CARTQGVGGYTF. CDR3 nucleotide sequence: TGTGCCAGAACTCAGGGCGTCGGTGGCTACACCTTC.

The gene calls are TRBV6-5 and TRBJ2-7, with TRBD2 matching 7 bases. The CDR3 totals 15 residues. The germline gives CDR1 MNHEY, CDR2 SVGAGI. The junction had 2 bases not matched to a gene; V was cut back by 0 bases and J by 0 bases. CDR3 sequence (DNA): TGTGCCAGCAGTTACTCGACTAGCAACTCCTACGAGCAGTACTTC. Residues: CASSYSTSNSYEQYF.

Written as DNA, the CDR3 is TGTGCCAGCAGTTATACAGGGAGGGCATACGAGCAGTACTTC. As protein: CASSYTGRAYEQYF. The chain recombines TRBV6-5 with TRBJ2-7; D perhaps matches TRBD2 (7 bases). Trimming pared 3 bases from V and 4 bases from J, leaving 13 bases between. CDR1 and CDR2 (germline): MNHEY, SVGAGI. This CDR3 comprises 14 residues.

V usage is TRBV7-9 and J usage is TRBJ1-1, with D maybe TRBD1 (5 bases). Germline loops: CDR1 SEHNR, CDR2 FQNEAQ (reference sequence). V was pared by 3 bases and J by 2 bases, with 10 bases between. CDR3 length equals 14 residues. CDR3 in DNA: TGTGCCAGCAGCTTGGGGGACGGTAACACTGAAGCTTTCTTT. As protein: CASSLGDGNTEAFF.

This clone appeared a few times. A read error may account for a junction end that differs from germline. The V and J genes are TRBV7-7 and TRBJ2-1; 8 bases match TRBD2. The CDR3 spans 15 residues. Germline V gene sequence: CDR1 SSHAT, CDR2 FNYEAQ (reference sequence). DNA of the CDR3: TGTGCTAGCAGCTCTGGACTAGCCCGGGCCAATGAGCAGTTCTTC. Translated: CASSSGLARANEQFF.

The chain couples TRBV30 to TRBJ2-5; D might be TRBD1 or TRBD2, each matching 5 bases. V gave up 2 bases and J gave up 4 bases, with 14 bases separating them. CDR1 and CDR2 (germline): GTSNPN, SVGIG (reference sequence). The CDR3 totals 14 residues. In DNA, the CDR3 is TGTGCCTGGAGTTTTGGGGGAGTGGTAGAGACCCAGTACTTC. It specifies CAWSFGGVVETQYF.

This clone showed up just a few times. The CDR3 nucleotides read TGTGCCAGCCTTGCCCTTATGAACACTGAAGCTTTCTTT. It translates to CASLALMNTEAFF. The chain links TRBV2 to TRBJ1-1; D remains unclear. Trimming took off 8 bases at V and 0 bases at J, with 10 bases between the two ends. Per the germline V gene, CDR1 is SNHLY and CDR2 is FYNNEI. The CDR3 covers 13 residues. Based on the CDR3 plus reference TRBV2 and TRBJ1-1, the full variable domain is EPEVTQTPSHQVTQMGQEVILRCVPISNHLYFYWYRQILGQKVEFLVSFYNNEISEKSEIFDDQFSVERPDGSNFTLKIRSTKLEDSAMYFCASLALMNTEAFFGQGTRLTVV.

There are a few counts of this clone. The chain is built from TRBV30 and TRBJ1-5; no definite D call. Per the germline V gene, CDR1 is GTSNPN and CDR2 is SVGIG (reference sequence). Trimming cost V 0 bases and J 5 bases, with 8 bases left between them. The CDR3 covers 13 residues. Here the CDR3 DNA reads TGTGCCTGGAGTGTCGCCCGGGATCAGCCCCAGCATTTT. Its translation: CAWSVARDQPQHF. Combining the CDR3 with reference TRBV30 and TRBJ1-5 gives the whole variable domain SQTIHQWPATLVQPVGSPLSLECTVEGTSNPNLYWYRQAAGRGLQLLFYSVGIGQISSEVPQNLSASRPQDRQFILSSKKLLLSDSGFYLCAWSVARDQPQHFGDGTRLSIL.

V gene TRBV29-1 combines with J gene TRBJ2-2, with D unclear. Germline V gives CDR1 SQVTM, CDR2 ANQGSEA. CDR3 length: 14 amino acids. Trimming left V 3 bases short and J 4 bases short, with 12 bases between. In DNA, the CDR3 is TGCAGCGTTGACAGGAGAGAGCTCACCGGGGAGCTGTTTTTT. Translation: CSVDRRELTGELFF.

Only a few counts were recorded for this clone. The CDR3: CASKFGNTEAFF. Here the CDR3 DNA reads TGTGCCAGCAAGTTCGGAAACACTGAAGCTTTCTTT. V and J are TRBV2 and TRBJ1-1; no reliable D call. The CDR3 totals 12 residues. V dropped 7 bases and J dropped 2 bases, with 8 bases sitting between them. Germline V CDR1 and CDR2: SNHLY, FYNNEI. Full variable domain (remainder filled in from reference TRBV2 and TRBJ1-1): EPEVTQTPSHQVTQMGQEVILRCVPISNHLYFYWYRQILGQKVEFLVSFYNNEISEKSEIFDDQFSVERPDGSNFTLKIRSTKLEDSAMYFCASKFGNTEAFFGQGTRLTVV.

This clone was picked up a small number of times. CDR3 sequence reads: CASSLKGQPQHF. The CDR3 bases are TGTGCCAGCAGCTTAAAGGGTCAGCCCCAGCATTTT. V gene TRBV7-3 combines with J gene TRBJ1-5; D is undetermined. Trimming cost V 1 base and J 6 bases, with 4 bases left between them. The CDR3 sequence is 12 residues long. Germline assignment: CDR1 SGHTA and CDR2 FQGTGA.

This clone was seen a few times. J is TRBJ2-5 and V is TRBV6-5, with no clear D. Germline CDR1 is MNHEY and CDR2 is SVGAGI. Between the trimmed V and J ends, which lost 0 bases and 5 bases, there was a span of 16 bases. This CDR3 contains 16 residues. The CDR3 DNA sequence: TGTGCCAGCAGTTACTCGAGCCTATCCTCGGTCGAGACCCAGTACTTC. Translated: CASSYSSLSSVETQYF.

There are a few counts of this clone. The V call is TRBV5-1, the J call TRBJ1-1; no clear D gene. V lost 5 bases and J lost 1, with 9 bases in between. Germline V gene sequence: CDR1 SGHRS, CDR2 YFSETQ. The CDR3 runs to 13 residues. CDR3 in amino acids: CASSYRTNTEAFF. CDR3 coding DNA: TGCGCCAGCAGTTACCGTACGAACACTGAAGCTTTCTTT. Using reference TRBV5-1 and TRBJ1-1 for the parts outside the CDR3, the full variable domain is KAGVTQTPRYLIKTRGQQVTLSCSPISGHRSVSWYQQTPGQGLQFLFEYFSETQRNKGNFPGRFSGRQFSNSRSEMNVSTLELGDSALYLCASSYRTNTEAFFGQGTRLTVV.

V is TRBV7-2 and J is TRBJ2-1, with TRBD2 identical over 10 bases. V lost 1 base to trimming and J lost 8 bases; unmatched junction nucleotides: 5. The length of the CDR3 is 15 residues. Looked up from germline, CDR1 is SGHTA and CDR2 is FQGNSA. CDR3 amino acids: CASSLVNLAGDEQFF. Here the CDR3 DNA reads TGTGCCAGCAGCTTAGTTAACCTAGCGGGAGATGAGCAGTTCTTC.

This clone turned up a few times. V and J are TRBV7-2 and TRBJ1-5, with D unclear. This CDR3 is 15 amino acids long. Germline CDR1 and CDR2: SGHTA and FQGNSA. With 2 bases removed from V and 3 bases from J, the gap between germline ends came to 11 bases. The CDR3 coding sequence is TGTGCCAGCAGCTTAAATGGTGGCAACAATCAGCCCCAGCATTTT. This sequence encodes CASSLNGGNNQPQHF.

This clone was seen a few times. Different DNA sequences within this sample yield the same CDR3. The chain employs TRBV6-5 and TRBJ1-2; D not certain. Trimming took 8 bases from V and 0 from J, leaving 4 bases between them. This CDR3 has 11 amino acids. Germline CDR1 MNHEY, CDR2 SVGAGI. The CDR3 sequence: CASGPNYGYTF. In DNA, the CDR3 is TGTGCCAGCGGGCCTAACTATGGCTACACCTTC.

On this clone itself: The sample carries other DNA sequences with the same CDR3. This rearrangement joins TRBV30 to TRBJ1-1; D gene ambiguous. The CDR3 runs to 13 residues. Germline V gene lookup returns CDR1 GTSNPN and CDR2 SVGIG (reference sequence). The V gene lost 0 bases and the J gene lost 5 bases, with 10 bases spanning the gap. In DNA form, the CDR3 reads TGTGCCTGGAGTGTACTAGAGGGAACTGAAGCTTTCTTT. Its translation is CAWSVLEGTEAFF.

In this sample, this clone turned up a few times. The junction departs from germline at one end; a sequencing error may be responsible. The rearrangement joins TRBV15 to TRBJ1-2; 9 bases align to TRBD1. The germline V gene encodes CDR1 LNHNV and CDR2 YYDKDF (reference sequence). The CDR3 totals 14 residues. This chain's CDR3 is CATRRGQGNYGYTF. The CDR3 DNA sequence: TGTGCCACCAGGAGAGGACAGGGGAACTATGGCTACACCTTC. The variable domain in full, with the rest retrieved from reference TRBV15 and TRBJ1-2, is DAMVIQNPRYQVTQFGKPVTLSCSQTLNHNVMYWYQQKSSQAPKLLFHYYDKDFNNEADTPDNFQSRRPNTSFCFLDIRSPGLGDTAMYLCATRRGQGNYGYTFGSGTRLTVV.